Described below is a single TCR beta chain sequence and its context. Its matching antigen is unknown. Two or more post-ART PBMC samples, plus at least one pre-ART sample, were available for each donor. The data originate from a study of long-term antiretroviral therapy in people with HIV. They ran version v3.0 of the immunoSEQ assay at survey level. Sequencing was performed with immunoSEQ multiplex PCR; in TCRdb, only in-frame clones are kept and a portion is missing. The sample has approximately 35,000 clones, roughly 79% seen once. Study-level findings and limits: Pre-ART-expanded clones dominated the repertoire at all time points. In HIV, the repertoires covered a tighter span of CDR3 lengths than in controls. Transplant donor controls retained higher diversity, though diversity increased after ART.

The sequence was obtained from a woman between 50 and 59 years old with HIV. The sample was unsorted PBMCs, taken 3.1 years after starting antiretroviral therapy.

The CDR3 DNA reads TGTGCCAGCAGCTTACGGACAGGGGGGGATCAGCCCCAGCATTTT. Amino acids: CASSLRTGGDQPQHF. V is TRBV11-2 and J is TRBJ1-5; 10 positions agree with TRBD1. J lost 5 bases, V lost 2 bases, and 3 bases had no gene match. The CDR3 consists of 15 residues. The V gene's germline CDR1 is SGHAT and CDR2 FQNNGV.